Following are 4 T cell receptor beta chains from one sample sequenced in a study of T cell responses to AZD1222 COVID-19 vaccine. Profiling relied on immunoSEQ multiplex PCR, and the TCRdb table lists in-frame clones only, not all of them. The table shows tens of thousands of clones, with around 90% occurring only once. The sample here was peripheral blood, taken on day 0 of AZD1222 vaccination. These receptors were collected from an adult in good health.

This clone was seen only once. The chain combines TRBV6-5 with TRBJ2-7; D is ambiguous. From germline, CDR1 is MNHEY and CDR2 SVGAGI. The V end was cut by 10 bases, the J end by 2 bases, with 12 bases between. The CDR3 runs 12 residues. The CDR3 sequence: CATPPVAYEQYF. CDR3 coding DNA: TGTGCCACCCCGCCAGTTGCCTACGAGCAGTACTTC.

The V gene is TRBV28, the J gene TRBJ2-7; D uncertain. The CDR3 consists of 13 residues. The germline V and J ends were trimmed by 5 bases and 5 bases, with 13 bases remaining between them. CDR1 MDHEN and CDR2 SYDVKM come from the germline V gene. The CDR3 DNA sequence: TGTGCCAGCAGTCCCCCCTCCGGTGACGAGCAGTACTTC. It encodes CASSPPSGDEQYF.

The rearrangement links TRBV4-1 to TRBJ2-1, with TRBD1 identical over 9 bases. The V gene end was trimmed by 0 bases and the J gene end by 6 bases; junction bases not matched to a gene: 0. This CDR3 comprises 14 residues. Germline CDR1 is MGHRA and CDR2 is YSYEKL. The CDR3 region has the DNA TGCGCCAGCAGCCAAGAGGACAGGGGCAATGAGCAGTTCTTC. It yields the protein CASSQEDRGNEQFF.

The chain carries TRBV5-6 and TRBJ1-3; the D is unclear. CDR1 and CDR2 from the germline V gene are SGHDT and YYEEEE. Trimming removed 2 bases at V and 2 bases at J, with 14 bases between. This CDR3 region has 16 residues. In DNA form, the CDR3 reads TGTGCCAGCAGCTTAAGTAGGCGGGCAGCTGGAAACACCATATATTTT. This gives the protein CASSLSRRAAGNTIYF. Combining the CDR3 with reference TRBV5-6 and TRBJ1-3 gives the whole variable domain DAGVTQSPTHLIKTRGQQVTLRCSPKSGHDTVSWYQQALGQGPQFIFQYYEEEERQRGNFPDRFSGHQFPNYSSELNVNALLLGDSALYLCASSLSRRAAGNTIYFGEGSWLTVV.